Given below is one T cell receptor beta chain in context. The sample originates from a study of Ad26.COV2.S vaccination and SARS-CoV-2 variants. Germline loops: CDR1 SQVTM, CDR2 ANQGSEA. The CDR3 runs to 12 residues. The germline V and J ends were trimmed by 4 bases and 1 base, with 7 bases remaining between them. Treatment reported: roughly 18 received Ad26.COV2.S at low or high dose, single or two shots; about five received placebo; per-sample allocation not given. Sampling took place 63 days after the first vaccine or placebo injection. Sequencing was performed with immunoSEQ multiplex PCR; in TCRdb, only in-frame clones are kept and a portion is missing. Among around 420,000 clones listed, more than 75% were seen once.

The input for sequencing was peripheral blood, taken in a trial of Ad26.COV2.S vaccine versus placebo. V gene TRBV29-1 combines with J gene TRBJ2-5; possibly TRBD1 for D (5 bases). The sequence was collected from a person between 18 and 65 years old who received the Ad26.COV2.S COVID-19 vaccine or a placebo. The CDR3 protein is CSVAQGQETQYF. CDR3 nucleotide sequence: TGCAGCGTTGCGCAGGGCCAAGAGACCCAGTACTTC.